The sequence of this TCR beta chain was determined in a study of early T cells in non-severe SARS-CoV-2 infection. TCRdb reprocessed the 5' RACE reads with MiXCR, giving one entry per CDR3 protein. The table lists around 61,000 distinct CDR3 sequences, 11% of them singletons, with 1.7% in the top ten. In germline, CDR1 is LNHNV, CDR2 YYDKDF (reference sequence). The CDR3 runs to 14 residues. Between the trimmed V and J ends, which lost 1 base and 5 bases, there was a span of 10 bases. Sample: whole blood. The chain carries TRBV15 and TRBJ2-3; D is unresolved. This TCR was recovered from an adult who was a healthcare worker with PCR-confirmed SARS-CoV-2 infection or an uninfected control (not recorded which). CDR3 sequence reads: CATSRVQLRDTQYF. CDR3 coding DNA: TGTGCCACCAGCAGAGTCCAGCTTCGAGATACGCAGTATTTT.